Listed below are T cell receptor beta chains from one sample, sequenced in a study of response to subunit inactivated influenza vaccine. MiXCR was run by TCRdb on the RT-PCR reads, yielding one entry per CDR3 protein. The sample lists a few hundred thousand distinct CDR3 sequences; 11% to 15% were seen once. Sequenced material: PBMCs from blood, taken 11 to 12 days after vaccination. Receptors originate from a man aged 50 to 60 who received an inactivated influenza vaccine. Each CDR3 is given with its conserved first and last residue. The order of the fields is CDR3 length, J gene, clone size, V gene, D gene, CDR3 DNA, CDR3 protein. The D gene is left open where the match is weak. For some rows the clone size is stated as once, few or many, or as a class when expanded; others skip it.

CDR3 length: 15; J gene: TRBJ1-6; clone size: few; V gene: TRBV5-1; D gene: NA; CDR3 DNA: TGCGCCAGCAGCTTACGGACAGCTTATAATTCACCCCTCCACTTT; CDR3 protein: CASSLRTAYNSPLHF
CDR3 length: 13; J gene: TRBJ2-3; clone size: NA; V gene: TRBV7-3; D gene: NA; CDR3 DNA: TGTGCCAGCAGTTCCCAAACCCCAGATACGCAGTATTTT; CDR3 protein: CASSSQTPDTQYF
CDR3 length: 14; J gene: TRBJ2-7; clone size: NA; V gene: TRBV28; D gene: TRBD1; CDR3 DNA: TGTGCCAGCAGTTTAACAGGGGGCTCCAACGAGCAGTACTTC; CDR3 protein: CASSLTGGSNEQYF
CDR3 length: 20; J gene: TRBJ2-1; clone size: NA; V gene: TRBV21-1; D gene: NA; CDR3 DNA: TGTGCCAGCAGCTCCCATAGCGGGACAGGGCACCGTATAGCCTACAATGAGCAGTTCTTC; CDR3 protein: CASSSHSGTGHRIAYNEQFF
CDR3 length: 15; J gene: TRBJ2-1; clone size: NA; V gene: TRBV12-3/TRBV12-4; D gene: NA; CDR3 DNA: TGTGCCAGCAGTTTACGCAGGGCGAGATACAATGAGCAGTTCTTC; CDR3 protein: CASSLRRARYNEQFF
CDR3 length: 17; J gene: TRBJ2-3; clone size: few; V gene: TRBV5-1; D gene: TRBD2; CDR3 DNA: TGCGCCAGCAGCGCCTCACTAGCGGTACCTAGCACAGATACGCAGTATTTT; CDR3 protein: CASSASLAVPSTDTQYF
CDR3 length: 13; J gene: TRBJ2-5; clone size: few; V gene: TRBV20-1; D gene: NA; CDR3 DNA: TGCAGTGCCGTTCCTACAGTTCGGGAGACCCAGTACTTC; CDR3 protein: CSAVPTVRETQYF
CDR3 length: 16; J gene: TRBJ2-7; clone size: few; V gene: TRBV28; D gene: TRBD1; CDR3 DNA: TGTGCCAGCAGTTTGACCGGGACAGGGGATCCCTACGAGCAGTACTTC; CDR3 protein: CASSLTGTGDPYEQYF
CDR3 length: 14; J gene: TRBJ2-5; clone size: few; V gene: TRBV10-3; D gene: NA; CDR3 DNA: TGTGCCATCGCCTCGGCAGGGCGTCAAGGGACCCAGTACTTC; CDR3 protein: CAIASAGRQGTQYF
CDR3 length: 15; J gene: TRBJ2-2; clone size: NA; V gene: TRBV7-2; D gene: TRBD1; CDR3 DNA: TGTGCCAGCACCCTCCTACAGGGGGGAGGTGGGGAGCTGTTTTTT; CDR3 protein: CASTLLQGGGGELFF
CDR3 length: 13; J gene: TRBJ2-5; clone size: NA; V gene: TRBV2; D gene: NA; CDR3 DNA: TGTGCCAGCAGTGAAGGATCAGGAGCGACCCAGTACTTC; CDR3 protein: CASSEGSGATQYF
CDR3 length: 13; J gene: TRBJ2-6; clone size: NA; V gene: TRBV30; D gene: NA; CDR3 DNA: TGTGCCTGGAGTTGGGCAGGGGCCAACGTCCTGACTTTC; CDR3 protein: CAWSWAGANVLTF
CDR3 length: 12; J gene: TRBJ1-2; clone size: many; V gene: TRBV20-1; D gene: NA; CDR3 DNA: TGCAGTTCGGACAGAGAAGACTATGGCTACACCTTC; CDR3 protein: CSSDREDYGYTF
CDR3 length: 14; J gene: TRBJ1-1; clone size: few; V gene: TRBV3-1; D gene: NA; CDR3 DNA: TGTGCCAGCAGCCAAGTTCGGGGAAAAACTGAAGCTTTCTTT; CDR3 protein: CASSQVRGKTEAFF
CDR3 length: 15; J gene: TRBJ1-5; clone size: few; V gene: TRBV7-2; D gene: NA; CDR3 DNA: TGTGCCAGCAGTGTACAGGGCATTGGCAATCAGCCCCAGCATTTT; CDR3 protein: CASSVQGIGNQPQHF
CDR3 length: 17; J gene: TRBJ1-1; clone size: few; V gene: TRBV6-1; D gene: TRBD1; CDR3 DNA: TGTGCCAGCAGTCGACAGGGCGGGGCCGTCTCGAACACTGAAGCTTTCTTT; CDR3 protein: CASSRQGGAVSNTEAFF
CDR3 length: 15; J gene: TRBJ2-7; clone size: few; V gene: TRBV20-1; D gene: TRBD2; CDR3 DNA: TGCAGTGCTAGAGATGCGACTAGCGGGAACTACGAGCAGTACTTC; CDR3 protein: CSARDATSGNYEQYF
CDR3 length: 17; J gene: TRBJ2-5; clone size: NA; V gene: TRBV12-5; D gene: TRBD2; CDR3 DNA: TGTGCTAGTGGTTTGAGTACTAGCGGGAGGTACCAAGAGACCCAGTACTTC; CDR3 protein: CASGLSTSGRYQETQYF
CDR3 length: 15; J gene: TRBJ2-1; clone size: NA; V gene: TRBV9; D gene: NA; CDR3 DNA: TGTGCCAGCAGCCCCCTCTCGGGCTCCTACAATGAGCAGTTCTTC; CDR3 protein: CASSPLSGSYNEQFF
CDR3 length: 16; J gene: TRBJ2-3; clone size: NA; V gene: TRBV14; D gene: NA; CDR3 DNA: TGTGCCAGCAGCCCTCCGACCCGGCGGGGCACAGATACGCAGTATTTT; CDR3 protein: CASSPPTRRGTDTQYF
CDR3 length: 16; J gene: TRBJ1-6; clone size: few; V gene: TRBV4-3; D gene: NA; CDR3 DNA: TGCGCCAGCAGCCAAGCAGTACGAGGCAGCTTTTCACCCCTCCACTTT; CDR3 protein: CASSQAVRGSFSPLHF
CDR3 length: 14; J gene: TRBJ2-7; clone size: NA; V gene: TRBV6-5; D gene: NA; CDR3 DNA: TGTGCCAGCAGTTACTCGAATTCTAGGAGCGAGCAGTACTTC; CDR3 protein: CASSYSNSRSEQYF
CDR3 length: 16; J gene: TRBJ1-3; clone size: many; V gene: TRBV27; D gene: NA; CDR3 DNA: TGTGCCAGCAGTAGGGGACCTCTTAACTCTGGAAACACCATATATTTT; CDR3 protein: CASSRGPLNSGNTIYF
CDR3 length: 15; J gene: TRBJ1-5; clone size: NA; V gene: TRBV28; D gene: NA; CDR3 DNA: TGTGCCAGCAGTACCCTGGAGGGGGGCAATCAGCCCCAGCATTTT; CDR3 protein: CASSTLEGGNQPQHF
CDR3 length: 15; J gene: TRBJ2-1; clone size: many; V gene: TRBV7-2; D gene: TRBD2; CDR3 DNA: TGTGCCAGCAGTCGGGAGGTTGCCTCCTACAATGAGCAGTTCTTC; CDR3 protein: CASSREVASYNEQFF
CDR3 length: 15; J gene: TRBJ1-6; clone size: few; V gene: TRBV5-1; D gene: TRBD1; CDR3 DNA: TGCGCCAGCAGCTCCAGGGGGGAAGCTAATTCACCCCTCCACTTT; CDR3 protein: CASSSRGEANSPLHF
CDR3 length: 15; J gene: TRBJ2-1; clone size: few; V gene: TRBV12-3/TRBV12-4; D gene: NA; CDR3 DNA: TGTGCCACCAACGATGCGAGGCTCCCTTACAATGAGCAGTTCTTC; CDR3 protein: CATNDARLPYNEQFF
CDR3 length: 14; J gene: TRBJ1-2; clone size: few; V gene: TRBV5-1; D gene: TRBD1; CDR3 DNA: TGCGCCAGCAGCTTGTCGGGACAGGGGGCTGGCTACACCTTC; CDR3 protein: CASSLSGQGAGYTF
CDR3 length: 14; J gene: TRBJ2-7; clone size: NA; V gene: TRBV5-6; D gene: NA; CDR3 DNA: TGTGCCAGCAGCTTGACAGGGTATCGAGAAGAGCAGTACTTC; CDR3 protein: CASSLTGYREEQYF
CDR3 length: 14; J gene: TRBJ2-1; clone size: few; V gene: TRBV11-2; D gene: NA; CDR3 DNA: TGTGCCAGCCTTAGGGGGGGGCTCTACAATGAGCAGTTCTTC; CDR3 protein: CASLRGGLYNEQFF
CDR3 length: 17; J gene: TRBJ2-1; clone size: NA; V gene: TRBV7-6; D gene: TRBD2; CDR3 DNA: TGTGCCAGCAGCTTAAGCTCCGCGGGAGGTTCATACAATGAGCAGTTCTTC; CDR3 protein: CASSLSSAGGSYNEQFF
CDR3 length: 17; J gene: TRBJ1-1; clone size: NA; V gene: TRBV6-5; D gene: NA; CDR3 DNA: TGTGCCAGCAGTTACCTGGCTGGGGGTGGCCCGAACACTGAAGCTTTCTTT; CDR3 protein: CASSYLAGGGPNTEAFF
CDR3 length: 18; J gene: TRBJ2-7; clone size: NA; V gene: TRBV11-2; D gene: NA; CDR3 DNA: TGTGCCAGCAGCTTAGTCCCACCCGGGACTCTTAAACTCTACGAGCAGTACTTC; CDR3 protein: CASSLVPPGTLKLYEQYF
CDR3 length: 16; J gene: TRBJ2-2; clone size: NA; V gene: TRBV20-1; D gene: TRBD2; CDR3 DNA: TGCAGTGCCGGACTAGCGGGGGTGATGAACACCGGGGAGCTGTTTTTT; CDR3 protein: CSAGLAGVMNTGELFF
CDR3 length: 16; J gene: TRBJ2-2; clone size: few; V gene: TRBV7-9; D gene: TRBD1; CDR3 DNA: TGTGCCAGCAGCCCCGGCGGGACAGGGTTTACCGGGGAGCTGTTTTTT; CDR3 protein: CASSPGGTGFTGELFF
CDR3 length: 14; J gene: TRBJ1-2; clone size: few; V gene: TRBV15; D gene: NA; CDR3 DNA: TGTGCCACCAGCAGAGATTTGGCGGAGTATGGCTACACCTTC; CDR3 protein: CATSRDLAEYGYTF
CDR3 length: 14; J gene: TRBJ2-1; clone size: many; V gene: TRBV7-2; D gene: TRBD2; CDR3 DNA: TGTGCCAGCAGCCCGTGGGGGGGTCACAATGAGCAGTTCTTC; CDR3 protein: CASSPWGGHNEQFF
CDR3 length: 15; J gene: TRBJ2-5; clone size: NA; V gene: TRBV12-3/TRBV12-4; D gene: NA; CDR3 DNA: TGTGCCAGCAGTTTATCTTTGGGCTTCGGGGAGACCCAGTACTTC; CDR3 protein: CASSLSLGFGETQYF
CDR3 length: 16; J gene: TRBJ2-3; clone size: NA; V gene: TRBV7-9; D gene: TRBD1; CDR3 DNA: TGTGCCAGCAGCGCCTGGACAGGGTCGGGGTCAGATACGCAGTATTTT; CDR3 protein: CASSAWTGSGSDTQYF
CDR3 length: 15; J gene: TRBJ2-1; clone size: NA; V gene: TRBV20-1; D gene: NA; CDR3 DNA: TGCAGTGTTCCCCCCCCGGGACACTTTGACAATGAGCAGTTCTTC; CDR3 protein: CSVPPPGHFDNEQFF
CDR3 length: 14; J gene: TRBJ2-1; clone size: NA; V gene: TRBV4-3; D gene: NA; CDR3 DNA: TGCGCCAGCAGCCAAGGACAGGGCGGGGATGCGCAGTTCTTC; CDR3 protein: CASSQGQGGDAQFF
CDR3 length: 15; J gene: TRBJ2-1; clone size: few; V gene: TRBV10-1; D gene: TRBD1; CDR3 DNA: TGCGCCAGCAGTGAGAGGGGGGACAGGGGTGATGAGCAGTTCTTC; CDR3 protein: CASSERGDRGDEQFF
CDR3 length: 16; J gene: TRBJ2-2; clone size: NA; V gene: TRBV9; D gene: TRBD1; CDR3 DNA: TGTGCCAGCAGCGAGTACAGACAGGGGCACACCGGGGAGCTGTTTTTT; CDR3 protein: CASSEYRQGHTGELFF
CDR3 length: 14; J gene: TRBJ1-6; clone size: NA; V gene: TRBV20-1; D gene: NA; CDR3 DNA: TGCAGTGCTAGAGGGTCCGGGGTTAACTCACCCCTCCACTTT; CDR3 protein: CSARGSGVNSPLHF
CDR3 length: 14; J gene: TRBJ2-3; clone size: few; V gene: TRBV30; D gene: NA; CDR3 DNA: TGTGCCTGGAGCTACACAGCCAGCACAGATACGCAGTATTTT; CDR3 protein: CAWSYTASTDTQYF
CDR3 length: 14; J gene: TRBJ1-2; clone size: NA; V gene: TRBV20-1; D gene: NA; CDR3 DNA: TGCAGTGCTAGAGGATCATGGAGTAACTATGGCTACACCTTC; CDR3 protein: CSARGSWSNYGYTF
CDR3 length: 12; J gene: TRBJ2-7; clone size: few; V gene: TRBV7-6; D gene: TRBD1; CDR3 DNA: TGTGCCAGCAGCTTAGCTTTGGGACAGCCACACTTC; CDR3 protein: CASSLALGQPHF
CDR3 length: 13; J gene: TRBJ2-1; clone size: few; V gene: TRBV5-1; D gene: NA; CDR3 DNA: TGCGCCAGCAGGGTAGCTCCCGACAATGAGCAGTTCTTC; CDR3 protein: CASRVAPDNEQFF
CDR3 length: 17; J gene: TRBJ2-1; clone size: NA; V gene: TRBV6-2/TRBV6-3; D gene: NA; CDR3 DNA: TGTGCCAGCAGTTACTCTGCAATGAGGGGTGGGAGAAATGAGCAGTTCTTC; CDR3 protein: CASSYSAMRGGRNEQFF
CDR3 length: 15; J gene: TRBJ2-3; clone size: NA; V gene: TRBV6-1; D gene: TRBD1; CDR3 DNA: TGTGCCAGCAACCAACCGGGACAGGGGGCAGATACGCAGTATTTT; CDR3 protein: CASNQPGQGADTQYF
CDR3 length: 13; J gene: TRBJ1-2; clone size: few; V gene: TRBV20-1; D gene: NA; CDR3 DNA: TGCAGTGCTAACCCATTCCCCCCCTATGGCTACACCTTC; CDR3 protein: CSANPFPPYGYTF
CDR3 length: 15; J gene: TRBJ1-3; clone size: NA; V gene: TRBV12-3/TRBV12-4; D gene: TRBD1; CDR3 DNA: TGTGCCAGCACCGCGACAGGGTTTCTTGGAAACACCATATATTTT; CDR3 protein: CASTATGFLGNTIYF
CDR3 length: 13; J gene: TRBJ2-7; clone size: NA; V gene: TRBV29-1; D gene: NA; CDR3 DNA: TGCAGCGTGGTTCTGGGCAACTCCTACGAGCAGTACTTC; CDR3 protein: CSVVLGNSYEQYF
CDR3 length: 16; J gene: TRBJ2-3; clone size: many; V gene: TRBV4-3; D gene: TRBD2; CDR3 DNA: TGCGCCAGCAGCCAAGATCTAGCGGGTAGCACAGATACGCAGTATTTT; CDR3 protein: CASSQDLAGSTDTQYF
CDR3 length: 13; J gene: TRBJ2-7; clone size: few; V gene: TRBV7-9; D gene: NA; CDR3 DNA: TGTGCCAGCAGCTTAGAAGCTCGCGACGAGCAGTACTTC; CDR3 protein: CASSLEARDEQYF